The 27 T cell receptor beta chains given below trace back to one sample, sequenced in a study of cytomegalovirus exposure and HLA in healthy donors. PCR used 60 Vbeta primers and 13 Jbeta primers. Data came from immunoSEQ multiplex PCR; TCRdb stores just in-frame clones and leaves some out. The table has around 150,000 clones, about 85% seen once. The specimen sequenced was PBMCs. These receptors were collected from a man younger than 35 in good health and CMV-seropositive.

This clone was detected once. This chain uses TRBV7-9 with TRBJ2-7; TRBD1 matches at 8 bases. CDR3 length: 16 amino acids. After removal of 5 bases from V and 2 bases from J, the junction contained 11 bases not matched to a gene. Germline CDR1 is SEHNR and CDR2 is FQNEAQ (reference sequence). Written as DNA, the CDR3 is TGTGCCAGCAGCAGCACCAGACAGGGGAGGCCCTACGAGCAGTACTTC. It specifies CASSSTRQGRPYEQYF.

This clone was observed a handful of times. This chain links TRBV9 with TRBJ1-1; D gene ambiguous. From germline, CDR1 is SGDLS and CDR2 YYNGEE. CDR3 length: 14 amino acids. The ends were cut back, 3 bases at V and 2 bases at J, with 11 bases in the middle. CDR3 sequence reads: CASSAEQANTEAFF. In DNA form, the CDR3 reads TGTGCCAGCAGCGCCGAGCAAGCAAACACTGAAGCTTTCTTT.

The V call is TRBV4-3, the J call TRBJ1-6; tentatively, D is TRBD1 (5 bases). CDR1 LGHNA and CDR2 YSLEER come from the germline V gene. The CDR3 consists of 16 residues. V was pared by 0 bases and J by 7 bases, with 13 bases between. CDR3 in DNA: TGCGCCAGCAGCCAAGATCTAGGGCAGGGCAATTCACCCCTCCACTTT. As protein: CASSQDLGQGNSPLHF.

The gene calls are TRBV27 and TRBJ1-5, with a possible D match to TRBD1 (5 bases). Trimming cost V 4 bases and J 0 bases, with 7 bases left between them. From germline, CDR1 is MNHEY and CDR2 SMNVEV (reference sequence). The CDR3 is 14 residues long. CDR3 sequence: CASSSTASNQPQHF. The CDR3 nucleotides are TGTGCCAGCAGTTCGACAGCTAGCAATCAGCCCCAGCATTTT.

This chain connects TRBV5-6 to TRBJ1-5, with D perhaps TRBD1 (5 bases). Germline CDR1 reads SGHDT; CDR2 reads YYEEEE. Trimming pared 4 bases from V and 0 bases from J, leaving 11 bases between. The CDR3 has 15 amino acids. The CDR3 DNA sequence: TGTGCCAGCAGCATACGACAGACTAGCAATCAGCCCCAGCATTTT. Protein product: CASSIRQTSNQPQHF.

V usage is TRBV15 and J usage is TRBJ1-5; D is possibly TRBD1 (5 bases). This CDR3 comprises 12 residues. The V gene's germline CDR1 is LNHNV and CDR2 YYDKDF (reference sequence). Trimming stripped 5 bases from V and 6 bases from J, with 8 bases between. The CDR3: CATSRGGQPQHF. The DNA of the CDR3 is TGTGCCACCAGCCGGGGGGGTCAGCCCCAGCATTTT. The full variable domain, completed using reference TRBV15 and TRBJ1-5, is DAMVIQNPRYQVTQFGKPVTLSCSQTLNHNVMYWYQQKSSQAPKLLFHYYDKDFNNEADTPDNFQSRRPNTSFCFLDIRSPGLGDTAMYLCATSRGGQPQHFGDGTRLSIL.

J is TRBJ2-1 and V is TRBV27; perhaps TRBD2 as D (7 bases). V lost 9 bases and J 4 bases, leaving 13 bases between the germline ends. The CDR3 runs 13 residues. CDR1 and CDR2 (germline): MNHEY, SMNVEV (reference sequence). The CDR3 region has the DNA TGTGCCAGAGGGGGGGCAATGTACAATGAGCAGTTCTTC. This sequence encodes CARGGAMYNEQFF.

This CDR3 reads CASSQDSTVSGNTIYF. The CDR3 nucleotides read TGCGCCAGCAGCCAAGATTCGACAGTTTCTGGAAACACCATATATTTT. The rearrangement links TRBV4-3 to TRBJ1-3; D perhaps matches TRBD1 (5 bases). Germline loops: CDR1 LGHNA, CDR2 YSLEER. The CDR3 length is 16 residues. The germline V and J ends were trimmed by 0 bases and 1 base, with 10 bases remaining between them.

The chain joins TRBV6-5 to TRBJ1-2; 8 positions agree with TRBD1. From germline, CDR1 is MNHEY and CDR2 SVGAGI. The CDR3 is 14 residues long. Trimming cost V 5 bases and J 5 bases; bases outside gene matches: 7. The CDR3 bases are TGTGCCAGCAGTAATGACAGGGGCCTATATGGCTACACCTTC. As protein: CASSNDRGLYGYTF.

The J gene is TRBJ1-2, the V gene TRBV4-3, with D unclear. Germline V gene sequence: CDR1 LGHNA, CDR2 YSLEER. The CDR3 consists of 19 residues. Trimming cost V 0 bases and J 0 bases, with 20 bases left between them. DNA of the CDR3: TGCGCCAGCAGCCAAGAAATATCCCGCTGGCAGTTGACTAACTATGGCTACACCTTC. Protein sequence: CASSQEISRWQLTNYGYTF.

The rearrangement links TRBV5-1 to TRBJ2-3; possibly TRBD1 for D (5 bases). The CDR3 has 17 amino acids. The V end lost 0 bases, the J end lost 5 bases, and 19 bases lay between the germline ends. Per germline, CDR1 SGHRS and CDR2 YFSETQ. The CDR3 is CASSLDFPGQGIDTQYF. The CDR3 region has the DNA TGCGCCAGCAGCTTGGACTTTCCTGGGCAGGGAATAGATACGCAGTATTTT.

The rearrangement joins TRBV30 to TRBJ1-1; 7 positions agree with TRBD1. This CDR3 is built from 15 residues. Losses at the gene ends were 0 bases for V and 8 bases for J; bases not matched to a gene: 12. Germline V gene sequence: CDR1 GTSNPN, CDR2 SVGIG (reference sequence). This CDR3 reads CAWSVGSGGVSEAFF. The CDR3 nucleotides are TGTGCCTGGAGTGTAGGGTCAGGGGGTGTATCAGAAGCTTTCTTT.

The rearrangement links TRBV10-1 to TRBJ2-3; D is unclear. The V end was cut by 0 bases, the J end by 6 bases, with 16 bases between. CDR3 length: 16 amino acids. CDR1 and CDR2 from the germline V gene are WNHNN and SYGVQD (reference sequence). The CDR3 spells CASSESVCQSLDTQYF. The CDR3, as DNA: TGCGCCAGCAGTGAGTCGGTTTGTCAGTCTTTGGATACGCAGTATTTT.

The chain links TRBV20-1 to TRBJ2-4; 8 nucleotides line up with TRBD1. This CDR3 has 11 residues. Trimming at V came to 7 bases and at J to 12 bases, leaving 8 bases not matched to a gene. Per the germline V gene, CDR1 is DFQATT and CDR2 is SNEGSKA (reference sequence). Here the CDR3 DNA reads TGCAGTGTCAAGGGACAGGACAGTCAGTACTTC. As protein: CSVKGQDSQYF.

This rearrangement joins TRBV6-6 to TRBJ1-3; perhaps TRBD1 as D (5 bases). Trimming shortened V by 5 bases and J by 2 bases, and 13 bases separated the two germline ends. This CDR3 is built from 15 residues. Germline V lookup: CDR1 MNHNY, CDR2 SVGAGI (reference sequence). This CDR3 reads CASSRDGGAGNTIYF. As DNA, the CDR3 is TGTGCCAGCAGTAGAGACGGAGGGGCTGGAAACACCATATATTTT.

The CDR3 loop is CASSSGQGPYNEQFF. For the CDR3, the DNA is TGTGCCAGCAGCTCGGGACAGGGACCCTACAATGAGCAGTTCTTC. V and J are TRBV7-2 and TRBJ2-1, with 9 bases identical to TRBD1. This CDR3 region has 15 residues. Germline CDR1 and CDR2: SGHTA and FQGNSA. The ends lost 4 bases at V and 2 bases at J; junction bases unmatched: 3.

CDR3 in amino acids: CASSESKGETAPFLNSNQPQHF. The CDR3 DNA follows: TGCGCCAGCAGTGAGTCGAAGGGGGAGACAGCACCCTTCCTAAATAGCAATCAGCCCCAGCATTTT. The chain employs TRBV10-2 and TRBJ1-5, with D tentatively TRBD1 (6 bases). CDR1 is WSHSY, CDR2 SAAADI, per germline. This CDR3 has 22 amino acids. With 0 bases removed from V and 0 bases from J, the gap between germline ends came to 27 bases.

This clone was counted a few times. The chain uses TRBV10-3 and TRBJ1-2; D is ambiguous. Germline V gene data show CDR1 as ENHRY and CDR2 as SYGVKD. V was cut by 3 bases and J by 4 bases, with 12 bases left in between. CDR3 size: 14 residues. The CDR3 DNA sequence: TGTGCCATCAGTGATGGAGGGTTGGTCTATGGCTACACCTTC. Its protein product is CAISDGGLVYGYTF.

The chain combines TRBV5-6 with TRBJ1-4; TRBD1 agrees at 9 bases. The CDR3 runs to 17 residues. The V segment lost 4 bases and the J segment 0 bases; nucleotides outside the gene matches: 7. Germline-derived CDR1 and CDR2 are SGHDT and YYEEEE. CDR3 nucleotides: TGTGCCAGCAGCCCGGACAGGGGACTTTCAACTAATGAAAAACTGTTTTTT. It encodes CASSPDRGLSTNEKLFF. Full variable domain (remainder filled in from reference TRBV5-6 and TRBJ1-4): DAGVTQSPTHLIKTRGQQVTLRCSPKSGHDTVSWYQQALGQGPQFIFQYYEEEERQRGNFPDRFSGHQFPNYSSELNVNALLLGDSALYLCASSPDRGLSTNEKLFFGSGTQLSVL.

The rearrangement joins TRBV29-1 to TRBJ2-5; D perhaps matches TRBD2 (6 bases). Per germline, CDR1 SQVTM and CDR2 ANQGSEA. The CDR3 spans 15 residues. Trimming cost V 7 bases and J 0 bases, with 18 bases left between them. The DNA of the CDR3 is TGCAGCGCGGGGCGGGGAACACCGTACCAAGAGACCCAGTACTTC. Residues: CSAGRGTPYQETQYF. Based on the CDR3 plus reference TRBV29-1 and TRBJ2-5, the full variable domain is SAVISQKPSRDICQRGTSLTIQCQVDSQVTMMFWYRQQPGQSLTLIATANQGSEATYESGFVIDKFPISRPNLTFSTLTVSNMSPEDSSIYLCSAGRGTPYQETQYFGPGTRLLVL.

The genes are TRBV29-1 and TRBJ1-4; TRBD1 matches 9 bases. CDR1 and CDR2 from the germline V gene are SQVTM and ANQGSEA. The CDR3 length is 15 residues. With V trimmed by 6 bases and J by 0 bases, 5 bases remained unmatched. CDR3 DNA sequence: TGCAGCGTAACAGGACAGGGGTCAACTAATGAAAAACTGTTTTTT. Protein product: CSVTGQGSTNEKLFF. Variable domain in full (rest from reference TRBV29-1 and TRBJ1-4): SAVISQKPSRDICQRGTSLTIQCQVDSQVTMMFWYRQQPGQSLTLIATANQGSEATYESGFVIDKFPISRPNLTFSTLTVSNMSPEDSSIYLCSVTGQGSTNEKLFFGSGTQLSVL.

The CDR3 DNA is TGTGCCAGCAGAGACTCAGGGCTCAACACTGAAGCTTTCTTT. It yields the protein CASRDSGLNTEAFF. The V gene is TRBV6-6, the J gene TRBJ1-1; D perhaps matches TRBD1 (5 bases). Germline V gene sequence: CDR1 MNHNY, CDR2 SVGAGI (reference sequence). The CDR3 is 14 residues long. The ends were cut back, 6 bases at V and 2 bases at J, with 13 bases in the middle.

The chain employs TRBV5-1 and TRBJ1-3; 9 nucleotides match TRBD1. Per the germline V gene, CDR1 is SGHRS and CDR2 is YFSETQ. V shed 4 bases and J 0 bases; nucleotides not matched to a gene: 11. The CDR3 consists of 18 residues. The DNA for the CDR3 is TGCGCCAGCAGCCCCGGTCCCGGGACAGGGTACTCTGGAAACACCATATATTTT. This sequence encodes CASSPGPGTGYSGNTIYF.

The chain links TRBV7-2 to TRBJ2-3, with 10 bases lining up with TRBD2. Unmatched junction bases numbered 11, after V lost 11 bases and J lost 6 bases. The CDR3 has 14 amino acids. The germline CDR1 and CDR2 sequences are SGHTA and FQGNSA. The CDR3 bases are TGTGCCGGACGAAGCGGGGGGGCGACGGATACGCAGTATTTT. Its protein is CAGRSGGATDTQYF.

The V gene is TRBV9, the J gene TRBJ2-7, with unresolved D. The CDR3 length is 14 residues. Trimming took off 0 bases at V and 4 bases at J, with 11 bases between the two ends. The germline V gene encodes CDR1 SGDLS and CDR2 YYNGEE. CDR3 sequence: CASSVDSGDYEQYF. CDR3 nucleotide sequence: TGTGCCAGCAGCGTAGATTCCGGAGATTACGAGCAGTACTTC. The full variable domain, with the rest looked up from reference TRBV9 and TRBJ2-7, is DSGVTQTPKHLITATGQRVTLRCSPRSGDLSVYWYQQSLDQGLQFLIQYYNGEERAKGNILERFSAQQFPDLHSELNLSSLELGDSALYFCASSVDSGDYEQYFGPGTRLTVT.

This clone was found once. The chain carries TRBV14 and TRBJ1-2; D gene unclear. Per germline, CDR1 SGHDN and CDR2 FVKESK. The V end was cut by 0 bases, the J end by 4 bases, with 12 bases between. The CDR3 is made up of 15 amino acids. This chain's CDR3 is CASSQDGGSAYGYTF. Here the CDR3 DNA reads TGTGCCAGCAGCCAAGATGGAGGGAGCGCCTATGGCTACACCTTC.

This chain links TRBV5-6 with TRBJ1-5; TRBD1 matches 8 bases. The germline V gene encodes CDR1 SGHDT and CDR2 YYEEEE. J was trimmed by 7 bases and V by 4 bases; bases with no gene match: 7. This CDR3 contains 14 residues. CDR3 protein: CASSHRGGTQPQHF. The CDR3 DNA is TGTGCCAGCAGCCACAGGGGGGGGACACAGCCCCAGCATTTT.